The 19 T cell receptor beta chains below all came from one sample that was sequenced in a study of blood T cells in healthy people across ages. Alongside a J-beta primer mix, a sample-barcoded 5' primer served in a second PCR lasting 7 to 11 cycles. TCRdb reprocessed the 5' RACE reads via MiXCR and lists one record per CDR3 protein. The table includes 650,000 to 900,000 distinct CDR3 sequences, approximately 65% detected once. The specimen sequenced was blood. These receptors were taken from a man in his thirties or forties in good health.

This clonotype was recorded a few times. This chain uses TRBV6-5 with TRBJ1-2, with 9 bases identical to TRBD1. This CDR3 is built from 13 residues. Trimming removed 4 bases from V and 6 bases from J; junction bases left unmatched: 3. Germline lookup yields CDR1 MNHEY and CDR2 SVGAGI. The chain's CDR3 is CASSSQGAHGYTF. The CDR3 DNA reads as TGTGCCAGCAGTTCACAGGGGGCGCATGGCTACACCTTC.

In this sample, this clonotype turned up a few times. The V and J genes are TRBV18 and TRBJ1-4; no definite D call. Per germline, CDR1 KGHSH and CDR2 LQKENI. V was shortened by 1 base and J by 7 bases, with 13 bases between the two germline ends. The CDR3 totals 15 residues. The CDR3 loop reads CASSPQAESAEKLFF. The CDR3 DNA is TGTGCCAGCTCACCACAAGCCGAGTCGGCTGAAAAACTGTTTTTT.

The chain employs TRBV5-6 and TRBJ2-5, with 13 bases fitting TRBD2. The CDR3 loop spans 17 amino acids. Germline values: CDR1 SGHDT, CDR2 YYEEEE. The J segment lost 1 base and the V segment lost 4 bases, leaving 7 bases of the junction unmatched. The CDR3 DNA follows: TGTGCCAGCAGCGTCGGACTAGCGGGGGTCCTCCAAGAGACCCAGTACTTC. This translates into CASSVGLAGVLQETQYF.

The chain joins TRBV15 to TRBJ2-1; 7 bases line up with TRBD2. J was trimmed by 5 bases and V by 4 bases; bases with no gene match: 8. Germline CDR1 and CDR2: LNHNV and YYDKDF (reference sequence). The CDR3 has 15 residues. The CDR3 protein is CATSTRDYTNNEQFF. CDR3 sequence (DNA): TGTGCCACCAGCACCCGGGACTACACCAACAATGAGCAGTTCTTC. Filled out from reference TRBV15 and TRBJ2-1, the complete variable domain reads DAMVIQNPRYQVTQFGKPVTLSCSQTLNHNVMYWYQQKSSQAPKLLFHYYDKDFNNEADTPDNFQSRRPNTSFCFLDIRSPGLGDTAMYLCATSTRDYTNNEQFFGPGTRLTVL.

In the case of this clonotype: A much larger clone sits a single nucleotide away, making a read error possible. The chain uses TRBV29-1 and TRBJ2-1; no definite D call. The germline V gene has CDR1 SQVTM and CDR2 ANQGSEA. The CDR3 sequence is 13 residues long. This CDR3 reads CNVAPSSYNEQFF. CDR3 DNA: TGCAACGTTGCCCCTAGCTCCTACAATGAGCAGTTCTTC.

This CDR3 is CASSQYRVNEQFF. Written as DNA, the CDR3 is TGTGCCAGCAGTCAATACAGGGTCAATGAGCAGTTCTTC. The V and J genes are TRBV6-2 or TRBV6-3 and TRBJ2-1; tentative D call: TRBD1 (6 bases). CDR1 MNHEY and CDR2 SVGEGT come from the germline V gene. V was cut by 5 bases and J by 6 bases, with 11 bases left in between. The CDR3 has 13 amino acids.

This clonotype was detected only a few times. The chain links TRBV7-2 to TRBJ2-4; possible D gene TRBD1, 5 bases. The DNA end is a closer match to TRBJ2-7, so the J assignment may be wrong. The CDR3 sequence is 14 residues long. Germline lookup yields CDR1 SGHTA and CDR2 FQGNSA. The CDR3 nucleotides are TGTGCCAGCAGCTTAGTAGCAGGGTTGGACGAGCAGTACTTC. Translated, it gives CASSLVAGLDEQYF.

This clonotype was seen only once. The chain carries TRBV6-2 or TRBV6-3 and TRBJ1-4; TRBD1 agrees at 9 bases. This CDR3 has 14 amino acids. V dropped 5 bases and J dropped 8; count of bases not matched to a gene: 6. Germline V lookup: CDR1 MNHEY, CDR2 SVGEGT. CDR3 amino acids: CASSTGTGREKLFF. In nucleotides, the CDR3 is TGTGCCAGCAGTACCGGGACAGGGAGGGAAAAACTGTTTTTT.

CDR3 sequence: CASSQAGQGFAGELFF. In DNA, the CDR3 is TGTGCCAGCAGCCAGGCGGGACAGGGTTTCGCCGGGGAGCTGTTTTTT. The chain links TRBV3-1 to TRBJ2-2, with 9 bases fitting TRBD1. The CDR3 loop spans 16 amino acids. Germline CDR1 reads LGHDT; CDR2 reads YNNKEL (reference sequence). Germline trimming cut 3 bases from V and 6 bases from J; bases unmatched to any gene: 8.

The chain links TRBV4-3 to TRBJ2-4; perhaps TRBD2 as D (5 bases). The CDR3 consists of 15 residues. Germline loops: CDR1 LGHNA, CDR2 YSLEER. Trimming removed 1 base from V and 13 bases from J, with 20 bases in between. The CDR3 loop is CASSQVRAQAWEQYF. The CDR3 coding sequence is TGCGCCAGCAGCCAAGTGCGGGCTCAGGCTTGGGAGCAGTACTTC.

This clonotype was observed a handful of times. The V gene is TRBV7-2, the J gene TRBJ2-7; D tentatively fits TRBD1 or TRBD2 (5 bases each). Germline CDR1 is SGHTA and CDR2 is FQGNSA. This CDR3 has 14 residues. Trimming took 2 bases from V and 3 from J, leaving 11 bases between them. The CDR3 DNA sequence: TGTGCCAGCAGCTTATTTGGGGGTAACTACGAGCAGTACTTC. As protein: CASSLFGGNYEQYF.

The V gene is TRBV11-2, the J gene TRBJ2-1; TRBD1 aligns across 10 bases. With 6 bases clipped from V and 4 bases from J, the junction kept 3 bases outside the gene matches. The CDR3 is made up of 14 amino acids. From germline, CDR1 is SGHAT and CDR2 FQNNGV. CDR3 region: CASRDRGGYNEQFF. The CDR3 coding sequence is TGTGCCAGCAGGGACAGGGGGGGATACAATGAGCAGTTCTTC.

The rearrangement joins TRBV7-2 to TRBJ2-1; 7 bases are shared with TRBD2. Germline CDR1 SGHTA, CDR2 FQGNSA. The CDR3 spans 14 residues. Losses at the gene ends were 6 bases for V and 4 bases for J; bases not matched to a gene: 6. The CDR3 sequence is CASRPAGIYNEQFF. DNA of the CDR3: TGTGCCAGCAGGCCAGCGGGGATATACAATGAGCAGTTCTTC.

J is TRBJ2-7 and V is TRBV5-1, with D possibly matching TRBD1 (5 bases). The CDR3 loop spans 14 amino acids. Germline CDR1 and CDR2: SGHRS and YFSETQ. V was pared by 4 bases and J by 3 bases, with 14 bases between. The CDR3 spells CASSPPGAHYEQYF. CDR3 coding DNA: TGCGCCAGCAGCCCTCCTGGGGCCCACTACGAGCAGTACTTC. The whole variable domain, remainder taken from reference TRBV5-1 and TRBJ2-7, is KAGVTQTPRYLIKTRGQQVTLSCSPISGHRSVSWYQQTPGQGLQFLFEYFSETQRNKGNFPGRFSGRQFSNSRSEMNVSTLELGDSALYLCASSPPGAHYEQYFGPGTRLTVT.

This clonotype is a singleton in its sample. The V gene is TRBV7-8, the J gene TRBJ2-7; 11 bases map to TRBD1. The germline V gene has CDR1 SGHVS and CDR2 FQNEAQ. There are 16 residues in the CDR3. The ends lost 5 bases at V and 4 bases at J; junction bases unmatched: 10. CDR3 protein: CASSRRSGQGVYEQYF. The CDR3 bases are TGTGCCAGCAGCAGGCGGTCGGGACAGGGGGTTTACGAGCAGTACTTC.

The chain uses TRBV5-1 and TRBJ2-1, with 11 bases fitting TRBD2. The ends lost 4 bases at V and 8 bases at J; junction bases unmatched: 8. Germline lookup yields CDR1 SGHRS and CDR2 YFSETQ. This CDR3 has 15 amino acids. The CDR3 protein is CASSHTSGGSDEQFF. The DNA of the CDR3 is TGCGCCAGCAGCCATACTAGCGGGGGTTCGGATGAGCAGTTCTTC.

CDR3 residues: CASSLDRGDGEQYF. Written as DNA, the CDR3 is TGTGCCAGCAGCTTAGACAGGGGAGATGGCGAGCAGTACTTC. The chain links TRBV7-7 to TRBJ2-4; 7 bases match TRBD1. The DNA end lines up better with TRBJ2-7; the J call may be wrong. The CDR3 covers 14 residues. Germline V lookup: CDR1 SSHAT, CDR2 FNYEAQ (reference sequence).

This chain uses TRBV12-3 or TRBV12-4 with TRBJ2-3, with TRBD2 matching over 9 bases. CDR3 length equals 17 residues. J lost 5 bases, V lost 3 bases, and 12 bases had no gene match. Written as DNA, the CDR3 is TGTGCCAGCAGTTTTTCCGGCGGGGGGGCCGAGGTAGATACGCAGTATTTT. Residues: CASSFSGGGAEVDTQYF.

For the CDR3, the DNA is TGTGCCAGCAGCCAACCGACTAGCGGGGGGTCAAATGAGCAGTTCTTC. It translates to CASSQPTSGGSNEQFF. The genes are TRBV4-2 and TRBJ2-1; 13 nucleotides agree with TRBD2. The CDR3 extends over 16 amino acids. Trimming took 2 bases from V and 7 from J; bases not matched to a gene: 5. Germline V gene lookup returns CDR1 LGHNA and CDR2 YNFKEQ.